What follows describes a single T cell receptor beta chain. The CDR3 has 12 amino acids. V lost 7 bases to trimming and J lost 0 bases, with 10 bases between them. Germline CDR1 and CDR2: GTSNPN and SVGIG (reference sequence). This entry comes from a study of blood T cell repertoires in COVID-19. As for the study in general: Samples representing acute and convalescent COVID-19 were sourced from the United States, Italy and Spain.

In the source study's methods: Using reference gene primer amplification, nucleated cell counts were estimated. Assay used: immunoSEQ multiplex PCR; TCRdb lists only in-frame clones, some missing. V, J and clone size are those of that table, while D and trimming were read from the DNA. Here the sample spans roughly 100,000 clones, more than 70% being singletons. The sequencing sample was made of peripheral blood. The TCR comes from a woman in her sixties with acute or convalescent COVID-19. The chain recombines TRBV30 with TRBJ2-7, with a tentative D call TRBD1 (6 bases). In DNA form, the CDR3 reads TGTGCCTACGGACAGTCCTCCTACGAGCAGTACTTC. Translating gives CAYGQSSYEQYF.